This T cell receptor (beta chain) was profiled in a study of shared clonotypes between healthy human individuals (dated by TCRdb to the early 2020s). With regard to the full study: A couple of women and a few men aged 18 to 49 years were included in the cohort. To increase sequencing depth and limit assay-specific biases, TCR repertoire library preparation and sequencing were carried out by different laboratories using diverse techniques. Between about 0.94 and 8.9 billion PBMCs per donor were obtained by leukapheresis. For each donor, CD4 naive and CD4 memory were each given three plates, CD8 naive was given two plates, and CD8 memory was given one plate. Blood TCR repertoires of a handful of healthy adults were deeply sequenced to estimate repertoire size and the extent of clonotype sharing between individuals.

The donors were healthy, HIV-negative adults with no recently reported acute infections or vaccinations. Only Caucasian adults living in Nashville, Tennessee, USA were represented among the donors. CD4+ T cells were enriched through magnetic negative selection, after which naive cells were positively selected on CD45RA and the remaining negative fraction served as the memory subset. After blood collection by leukapheresis, PBMCs were isolated using Ficoll-Histopaque density gradient centrifugation and then cryopreserved in the vapor phase of liquid nitrogen. Analytical flow cytometry was used to check the purity and quantity of each magnetically sorted T cell population. From each sorted fraction, genomic DNA was isolated and quantified by UV absorbance on a Nanodrop 2000c. V loses 5 bases at its end and J loses 8 bases; junction bases beyond the gene matches: 16. The germline V gene supplies CDR1 MDHEN and CDR2 SYDVKM. The CDR3, from cysteine to phenylalanine, totals 16 residues. Just CDR3 DNA is preserved here, 48 bases in frame from base 1.

A note on this clone: No cognate antigen has been identified for it. No per-base quality is available; no much larger clone lies one base away.

Beyond this particular receptor, the publication reports: Pairwise subsampling indicated that sequencing depth was expected to affect the degree of clonotype sharing among donors. Only blood was sampled, and tissue TCR repertoires likely differ from those in blood. Because the study included only a small number of donors, the genetic and exposure-history diversity represented was limited. Compared with non-shared clonotypes, the clonotypes found in all four sorted-subset donors had higher generation probabilities. Incomplete sequencing was indicated by rarefaction of sorted-subset datasets, despite the large sequencing depth. Sharing across a few donors was observed for about 5% of naive CD4, about 3.2% of naive CD8, roughly 2.4% of memory CD4, and roughly 0.43% of memory CD8 clonotypes. Larger estimated clonotype richness was generally found for naive subsets than for memory subsets.

Using the deep immunoSEQ assay, multiplex PCR amplified TCR CDR3 regions from genomic DNA. For each cell subset, the extracted genomic DNA was distributed evenly across all wells of several immunoSEQ 96-well plates, and each plate served as one replicate. For sorted subsets, each replicate PCR was loaded with around 220 ng genomic DNA, equivalent to 32,000 or so T cell genomes. Purified libraries were quantified with a Qubit 3.0 fluorometer, sized on a Bioanalyzer 2100, and re-quantified with the KAPA Library Quantification kit. Every immunoSEQ 96-well plate was sequenced on a dedicated single-read 150-cycle Illumina NextSeq 550 flow cell. The study's own analysis went as follows. Because the immunoSEQ output included only junctional sequences and no quality scores, the filtering could not be the same as the filtering used for full-length reads. Sequences were annotated with PyIR, a Python wrapper for IgBLAST v1.9, using IMGT germline references to assign V/J genes and CDR3. Reads were filtered out if the reads had weak V/J assignments (E-value above 1e-6), no CDR3, stop codons, out-of-frame junctions, or ambiguous translated residues. V3J clonotypes were defined as sequences sharing an identical inferred V gene, J gene, and CDR3 amino acid sequence. The percentage overlap between two repertoires was calculated by dividing the number of shared unique clonotypes by the size of the smaller repertoire. Richness of each repertoire was evaluated using RTK rarefaction, the Chao1 estimator, and Recon v2.1 estimates of unobserved clonotypes. OLGA was used to compute generation probabilities for all TCRbeta clonotypes that the gDNA method yielded from four donors. As stored in TCRdb, this immuneACCESS dataset retains in-frame rearrangements with V and J assigned. A fraction of the clones does not appear; measured against another copy, unresolved V genes explain less than half of the discrepancy, and the remainder lacks a known reason. Clone size and V and J calls were adopted from that table, with D and trimming inferred from the DNA. Recorded for this sample are some 1,600,000 clones; about 98% of them occurred a single time. Jointly, the top ten make up roughly 0.45% of the sample.

The sequence links TRBV28 to TRBJ1-2, and 8 junction bases match TRBD1. This clonotype was obtained from a man aged 25-45 years in good health. Source material: naive CD4+ T cells sorted from blood. This specimen's cell subset or site label, per the study, means: CD45RA+ positively selected. The nucleotide sequence reads as follows: TGTGCCAGCAGTACTTACCACTCCGACAGGGGCCACGGCTACACCTTC. The resulting protein is CASSTYHSDRGHGYTF.